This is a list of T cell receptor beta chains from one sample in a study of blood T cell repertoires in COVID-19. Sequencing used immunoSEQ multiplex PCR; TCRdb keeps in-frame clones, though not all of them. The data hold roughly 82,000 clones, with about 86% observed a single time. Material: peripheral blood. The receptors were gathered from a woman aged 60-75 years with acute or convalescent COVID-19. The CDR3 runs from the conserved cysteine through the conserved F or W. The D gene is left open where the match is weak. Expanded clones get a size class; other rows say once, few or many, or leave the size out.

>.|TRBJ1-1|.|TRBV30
CALGGNTEAFF
TGTGCCTTAGGCGGGAACACTGAAGCTTTCTTT
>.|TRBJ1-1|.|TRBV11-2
CASSLLASNAEAFF
TGTGCCAGCAGCTTATTAGCGTCGAACGCTGAAGCTTTCTTT
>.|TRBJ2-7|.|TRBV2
CASSEGQYYEQYF
TGTGCCAGCAGTGAAGGACAGTACTACGAGCAGTACTTC
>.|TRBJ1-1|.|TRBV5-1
CASSLRSGEIRTEAFF
TGCGCCAGCAGCTTGAGGTCAGGGGAAATACGAACTGAAGCTTTCTTT
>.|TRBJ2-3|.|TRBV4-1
CASSQDGTSTDTQYF
TGCGCCAGCAGCCAAGACGGGACTAGCACAGATACGCAGTATTTT
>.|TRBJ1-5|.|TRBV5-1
CASSLPRVLDDFNQPQHF
TGCGCCAGCAGCTTGCCTCGAGTTTTGGATGACTTCAATCAGCCCCAGCATTTT
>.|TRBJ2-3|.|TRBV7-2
CASSGGFGTDTQYF
TGTGCCAGCAGCGGGGGGTTCGGCACAGATACGCAGTATTTT
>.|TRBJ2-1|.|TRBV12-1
CASSFYGDRGYNEQFF
TGTGCCAGCAGCTTTTATGGGGACAGGGGGTACAATGAGCAGTTCTTC
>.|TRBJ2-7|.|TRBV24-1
CATSETASSYEQYF
TGTGCCACCAGTGAAACCGCTAGCTCCTACGAGCAGTACTTC
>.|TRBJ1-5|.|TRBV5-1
CASSPDTYSNQPQHF
TGCGCCAGCAGCCCCGACACCTATAGCAATCAGCCCCAGCATTTT
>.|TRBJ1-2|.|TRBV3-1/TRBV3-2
CATPDSNYGYTF
TGTGCCACCCCGGACAGTAACTATGGCTACACCTTC
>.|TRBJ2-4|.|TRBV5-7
CASSFKIGGAKNIQYF
TGTGCCAGCAGCTTTAAGATCGGGGGAGCCAAAAACATTCAGTACTTC
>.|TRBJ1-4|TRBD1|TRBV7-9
CASSPGTVLNEKLFF
TGTGCCAGCAGCCCGGGGACAGTCCTCAATGAAAAACTGTTTTTT
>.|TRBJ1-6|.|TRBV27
CASSSSGGSYNSPLHF
.
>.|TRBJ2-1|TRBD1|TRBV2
CASSDGTGGYNEQFF
TGTGCCAGCAGTGATGGGACAGGGGGCTACAATGAGCAGTTCTTC
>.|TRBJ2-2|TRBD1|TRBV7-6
CASSFGTGPGKVGELFF
TGTGCCAGCAGCTTCGGGACAGGGCCCGGAAAAGTCGGGGAGCTGTTTTTT
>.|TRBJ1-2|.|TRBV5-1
CASRLTASYGYTF
TGCGCCAGCAGGCTGACAGCATCCTATGGCTACACCTTC
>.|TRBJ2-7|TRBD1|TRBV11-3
CAIKQGAAPYEQYF
TGTGCCATCAAACAGGGGGCAGCGCCCTACGAGCAGTACTTC
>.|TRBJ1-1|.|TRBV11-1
CASSLNQNTEAFF
TGTGCCAGCAGTTTAAATCAGAACACTGAAGCTTTCTTT
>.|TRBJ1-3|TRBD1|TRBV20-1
CSASPTGGTGNTIYF
TGCAGTGCTAGTCCCACAGGGGGTACTGGAAACACCATATATTTT
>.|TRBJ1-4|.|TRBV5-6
CASTRTQQNEKLFF
TGTGCCAGCACCCGGACACAACAGAATGAAAAACTGTTTTTT
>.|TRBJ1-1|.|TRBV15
CATSRGGAYTEAFF
TGTGCCACCAGCAGAGGGGGCGCGTACACTGAAGCTTTCTTT
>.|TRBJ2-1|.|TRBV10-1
CASSEIQGWDEQFF
TGCGCCAGCAGTGAGATTCAGGGGTGGGATGAGCAGTTCTTC
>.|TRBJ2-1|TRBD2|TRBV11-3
CASSSRLAHGDGEQFF
TGTGCCAGCAGCTCCCGACTAGCCCACGGGGATGGTGAGCAGTTCTTC
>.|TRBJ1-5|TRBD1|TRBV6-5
CAGRQGSQPQHF
TGTGCCGGCCGACAGGGGAGTCAGCCCCAGCATTTT
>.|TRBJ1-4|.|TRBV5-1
CASSLVGDKLFF
TGCGCCAGCAGCTTGGTGGGGGACAAGCTGTTTTTT
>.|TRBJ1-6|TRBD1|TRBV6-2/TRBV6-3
CASRPNRGSPLHF
TGTGCCAGCAGACCTAACAGGGGTTCACCCCTCCACTTT
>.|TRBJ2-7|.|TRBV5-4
CASSPGGRYEQYF
TGTGCCAGCAGTCCCGGGGGGCGGTACGAGCAGTACTTC
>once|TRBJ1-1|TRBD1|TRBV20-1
CSASMGQRGFGTEAFF
TGCAGTGCTAGTATGGGACAGAGGGGTTTTGGCACTGAAGCTTTCTTT
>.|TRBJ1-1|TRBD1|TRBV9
CASSLADRVRGNTEAFF
TGTGCCAGCAGCCTTGCCGACAGGGTAAGGGGGAACACTGAAGCTTTCTTT
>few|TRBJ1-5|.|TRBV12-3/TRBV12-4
CASSSDSWPQHF
TGTGCCAGCAGTTCCGACAGTTGGCCCCAGCATTTT
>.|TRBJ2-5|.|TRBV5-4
CASSQEGTYQETQYF
TGTGCCAGCAGCCAAGAGGGCACGTACCAAGAGACCCAGTACTTC
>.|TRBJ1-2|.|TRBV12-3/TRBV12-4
CASSFRQGYGYTF
TGTGCCAGCAGTTTTCGTCAGGGGTATGGCTACACCTTC
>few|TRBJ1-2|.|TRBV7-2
CASSLNPGGYTF
TGTGCCAGCAGCTTAAATCCAGGCGGCTACACCTTC
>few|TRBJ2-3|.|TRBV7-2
CASRLRQDTQYF
TGTGCCAGCAGACTTAGACAGGACACGCAGTATTTT
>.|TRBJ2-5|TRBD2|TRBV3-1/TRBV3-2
CASSLKSGLGEETQYF
TGTGCCAGCAGCCTAAAGTCGGGACTAGGGGAAGAGACCCAGTACTTC
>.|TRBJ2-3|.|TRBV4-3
CASSQEGQRTDTQYF
TGCGCCAGCAGCCAAGAGGGGCAGCGCACAGATACGCAGTATTTT
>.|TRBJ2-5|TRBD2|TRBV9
CASSVAAGGAKETQYF
TGTGCCAGCAGCGTAGCAGCGGGAGGGGCGAAAGAGACCCAGTACTTC
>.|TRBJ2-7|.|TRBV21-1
CASRETVFSYEQYF
TGTGCCAGCAGGGAGACAGTCTTCTCCTACGAGCAGTACTTC
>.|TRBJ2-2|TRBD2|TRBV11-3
CASSWLAGGPGELFF
TGTGCCAGCAGCTGGCTAGCGGGAGGGCCCGGGGAGCTGTTTTTT
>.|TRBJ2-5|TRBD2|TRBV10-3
CAISGGLAGGDKETQYF
TGTGCCATCAGTGGGGGACTAGCGGGGGGCGATAAAGAGACCCAGTACTTC
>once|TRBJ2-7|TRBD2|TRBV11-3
CASSLAPRTRNEQYF
TGTGCCAGCAGCTTAGCGCCTCGGACTAGAAACGAGCAGTACTTC
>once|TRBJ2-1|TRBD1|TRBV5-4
CASSSDPDRGNVGFF
TGTGCCAGCAGCTCTGACCCTGACAGGGGCAACGTTGGATTCTTC
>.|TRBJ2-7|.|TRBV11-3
CASSFRSHEQYF
TGTGCCAGCAGCTTTAGATCTCACGAGCAGTACTTC
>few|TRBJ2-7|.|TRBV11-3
CASSLELGGGSTYEQYF
TGTGCCAGCAGCTTAGAGCTAGGGGGGGGCTCGACCTACGAGCAGTACTTC
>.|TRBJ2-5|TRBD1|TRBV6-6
CASSRPGQGLETQYF
TGTGCCAGCAGTCGCCCGGGACAGGGGTTGGAGACCCAGTACTTC
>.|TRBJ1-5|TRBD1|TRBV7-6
CASSSDRENQPQHF
TGTGCCAGCAGCTCCGACAGGGAAAATCAGCCCCAGCATTTT
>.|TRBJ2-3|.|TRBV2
CASRETDTQYF
TGTGCCAGCAGGGAGACAGATACGCAGTATTTT
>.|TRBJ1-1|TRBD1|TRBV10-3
CAIRETGTMNTEAFF
TGTGCCATCAGGGAGACAGGGACCATGAACACTGAAGCTTTCTTT
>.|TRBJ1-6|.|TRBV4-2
CASSQERGSYNSPLHF
TGTGCCAGCAGCCAAGAAAGGGGCTCCTATAATTCACCCCTCCACTTT
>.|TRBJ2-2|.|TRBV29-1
CSVESGGLGAGELFF
TGCAGCGTTGAATCCGGGGGGCTGGGCGCCGGGGAGCTGTTTTTT